These T cell receptor beta chains were read from a single sample in a study of T cells in Graves' hyperthyroidism and ophthalmopathy. TCRdb reprocessed the multiplex PCR reads via MiXCR and lists one record per CDR3 protein. The data contain about 520,000 distinct CDR3 sequences, less than 25% of them singletons. Sequencing was done on a sample of blood. The receptors originated from a young woman with Graves' ophthalmopathy. The CDR3 runs from the conserved cysteine through the conserved F or W. A D gene is named only where the DNA matches it firmly. Clone size, where shown, is once, few, many, or a class for clones that have expanded.

D gene | J gene | V gene | clone size | CDR3 protein | CDR3 DNA
TRBD1 | TRBJ1-2 | TRBV6-1 | - | CASSERTGESYGYTF | TGTGCCAGCAGTGAAAGGACAGGGGAATCCTATGGCTACACCTTC
- | TRBJ1-2 | TRBV12-5 | many | CASGLERSYTF | TGTGCTAGTGGTTTGGAGAGGAGCTACACCTTC
TRBD1 | TRBJ2-7 | TRBV2 | many | CASSALTGVAFEVQYF | TGTGCCAGCAGTGCCTTGACAGGGGTGGCGTTCGAGGTGCAGTACTTC
- | TRBJ1-5 | TRBV4-3 | many | CASSQDAGDGQPQHF | TGCGCCAGCAGCCAAGATGCGGGGGACGGTCAGCCCCAGCATTTT
TRBD2 | TRBJ2-2 | TRBV5-1 | many | CASSQAGVFLAGELFF | TGCGCCAGCAGCCAGGCGGGGGTATTCTTAGCCGGGGAGCTGTTTTTT
- | TRBJ2-7 | TRBV10-3 | many | CAISDKSYEQYF | TGTGCCATCAGTGATAAGTCCTACGAGCAGTACTTC
- | TRBJ2-5 | TRBV20-1 | many | CSATGTAEETQYF | TGCAGTGCTACCGGGACTGCCGAAGAGACCCAGTACTTC
- | TRBJ2-2 | TRBV7-9 | - | CASSHGVLGTGELFF | TGTGCCAGCAGCCACGGAGTTTTGGGCACCGGGGAGCTGTTTTTT
TRBD1 | TRBJ1-5 | TRBV19 | many | CASSMGRGPYQPQHF | TGTGCCAGTAGCATGGGCAGGGGGCCTTATCAGCCCCAGCATTTT
- | TRBJ1-1 | TRBV12-5 | few | CASLPTSGPRRDTEAFF | TGTGCTAGCTTACCAACGTCAGGGCCCCGGCGGGACACTGAAGCTTTCTTT
- | TRBJ2-7 | TRBV6-1 | - | CASSEGVHEQYF | TGTGCCAGCAGTGAGGGGGTCCACGAGCAGTACTTC
- | TRBJ2-1 | TRBV11-2 | few | CASSLGHTPPYNEQFF | TGTGCCAGCAGCTTAGGCCACACGCCACCATACAATGAGCAGTTCTTC
- | TRBJ1-4 | TRBV6-5 | many | CASSFQGGNEKLFF | TGTGCCAGCAGTTTCCAAGGGGGGAATGAAAAACTGTTCTTT
TRBD1 | TRBJ2-7 | TRBV19 | many | CASRQGSNEQYF | TGTGCCAGTAGACAGGGGTCTAACGAGCAGTACTTC
TRBD1 | TRBJ1-2 | TRBV6-1 | many | CASRAGQGRGYTF | TGTGCCAGCAGAGCCGGACAGGGTCGTGGCTACACCTTC
TRBD1 | TRBJ2-7 | TRBV6-1 | many | CASRDPGTGDQWWYF | TGTGCCAGCAGAGATCCCGGGACAGGGGACCAGTGGTGGTACTTC
- | TRBJ1-1 | TRBV6-5 | many | CASSYQLGSEAFF | TGTGCCAGCAGTTACCAGCTGGGAAGTGAAGCTTTCTTT
- | TRBJ2-5 | TRBV9 | many | CASSVGGQLAGGQETQYF | TGTGCCAGCAGCGTAGGGGGACAGTTGGCGGGGGGCCAAGAGACCCAGTACTTC
- | TRBJ1-3 | TRBV15 | many | CATSRDSGGSSGNTIYF | TGTGCCACCAGCAGAGATTCGGGGGGGAGCTCTGGAAACACCATATATTTT
- | TRBJ1-1 | TRBV7-2 | many | CASSLEQVNTEAFF | TGTGCCAGCAGCTTGGAACAGGTGAACACTGAAGCTTTCTTT
TRBD1 | TRBJ2-7 | TRBV7-9 | many | CASRRGQGAFYEQYF | TGTGCCAGCAGGAGAGGACAGGGGGCATTCTACGAGCAGTACTTC
- | TRBJ1-1 | TRBV7-9 | few | CASSSGGLGNTEAFF | TGTGCCAGCAGCTCGGGGGGGTTGGGGAACACTGAAGCTTTCTTT
- | TRBJ1-2 | TRBV27 | many | CASSLKGRGSINYGYTF | TGTGCCAGCAGTTTAAAGGGAAGGGGATCTATAAACTATGGCTACACCTTC
- | TRBJ2-7 | TRBV7-9 | - | CASQGPPSYEQYF | TGTGCCAGCCAGGGCCCTCCCTCCTACGAGCAGTACTTC
TRBD1 | TRBJ1-3 | TRBV25-1 | many | CASSEDRGRSGNTIYF | TGTGCCAGCAGTGAAGACAGGGGCCGCTCTGGAAACACCATATATTTT
- | TRBJ2-2 | TRBV6-1 | - | CASNLRGDTGELFF | TGTGCCAGCAACCTAAGGGGGGACACCGGGGAGCTGTTTTTT
- | TRBJ1-5 | TRBV27 | - | CASSPIRAYNQPQHF | TGTGCCAGCAGTCCCATCCGGGCCTACAATCAGCCCCAGCATTTT
- | TRBJ2-7 | TRBV3-1 | few | CASAGSGGEQYF | TGTGCCAGCGCAGGTAGTGGAGGCGAGCAGTACTTC
- | TRBJ2-7 | TRBV6-5 | - | CASSYGGDHHYEQYF | TGTGCCAGCAGTTACGGTGGGGACCACCACTACGAGCAGTACTTC
TRBD1 | TRBJ1-6 | TRBV9 | many | CASSVSGTGSSPLHF | TGTGCCAGCAGCGTATCTGGGACAGGGAGTTCACCCCTCCACTTT
- | TRBJ2-7 | TRBV4-1 | many | CASSLTRGVGGASHEQYF | TGCGCCAGCAGCCTTACAAGAGGAGTTGGGGGGGCTTCCCACGAGCAGTACTTC
- | TRBJ1-2 | TRBV27 | many | CATRGEGYYGYTF | TGTGCCACCCGAGGGGAGGGGTACTATGGCTACACCTTC
- | TRBJ2-7 | TRBV10-3 | many | CAISEILGPSQVNYEQYF | TGTGCCATCAGTGAAATCCTAGGGCCGTCACAGGTGAATTACGAGCAGTACTTC
TRBD1 | TRBJ1-5 | TRBV18 | many | CASSLGQADRPQHF | TGTGCCAGCTCACTGGGACAGGCCGACAGGCCCCAGCATTTT
- | TRBJ1-1 | TRBV11-2 | many | CASSTFRAHNTEAFF | TGTGCCAGCAGCACATTCAGGGCGCACAACACTGAAGCTTTCTTT
- | TRBJ2-7 | TRBV5-1 | - | CASSLAVSSAPYEQYF | TGCGCCAGCAGCTTGGCCGTCTCCTCAGCCCCCTACGAGCAGTACTTC
- | TRBJ2-2 | TRBV6-2/TRBV6-3 | many | CASSYRQPWDTGELFF | TGTGCCAGCAGTTACCGGCAGCCGTGGGACACCGGGGAGCTGTTTTTT
- | TRBJ1-1 | TRBV30 | many | CACQTNTEAFF | TGTGCCTGCCAAACGAACACTGAAGCTTTCTTT
- | TRBJ2-7 | TRBV10-3 | - | CAISVDGGYEQYF | TGTGCCATCAGTGTAGACGGGGGCTACGAGCAGTACTTC
TRBD2 | TRBJ2-5 | TRBV5-1 | few | CASSLAPGTSQETQYF | TGCGCCAGCAGCTTGGCCCCCGGGACTAGCCAAGAGACCCAGTACTTC
- | TRBJ2-6 | TRBV28 | once | CASQRGLSGANVLTF | TGTGCCAGTCAAAGGGGTCTCTCTGGGGCCAACGTCCTGACTTTC
- | TRBJ2-4 | TRBV28 | many | CASTPLRWSKNIQYF | TGTGCCAGCACCCCCCTTCGATGGTCCAAAAACATTCAGTACTTC
- | TRBJ1-3 | TRBV15 | few | CATSWDNGGNTIYF | TGTGCCACCAGCTGGGACAACGGAGGAAACACCATATATTTT
- | TRBJ1-1 | TRBV28 | many | CASSPGGGTEAFF | TGTGCCAGCAGCCCCGGAGGCGGCACTGAAGCTTTCTTT
TRBD1 | TRBJ1-5 | TRBV11-2 | - | CASSLEGQGGLRNQPQHF | TGTGCCAGCAGCTTAGAGGGGCAGGGGGGGTTGCGCAATCAGCCCCAGCATTTT
- | TRBJ1-6 | TRBV12-3/TRBV12-4 | - | CASSLATWTPLHF | TGTGCCAGCAGTTTAGCCACTTGGACACCCCTCCACTTT
TRBD2 | TRBJ2-2 | TRBV12-3/TRBV12-4 | few | CASSLGLAGGNTGELFF | TGTGCCAGCAGTTTAGGTCTAGCGGGGGGAAACACCGGGGAGCTGTTTTTT
- | TRBJ2-5 | TRBV12-3/TRBV12-4 | many | CASSFDGGPQETQYF | TGTGCCAGCAGTTTTGACGGGGGGCCCCAAGAGACCCAGTACTTC
TRBD1 | TRBJ1-5 | TRBV12-3/TRBV12-4 | - | CASLQGASNQPQHF | TGTGCCAGCCTTCAGGGGGCTAGCAATCAGCCCCAGCATTTT
TRBD2 | TRBJ2-7 | TRBV20-1 | - | CSASPLAGDSYEQYF | TGCAGTGCTAGCCCCCTGGCGGGGGATTCCTACGAGCAGTACTTC
- | TRBJ1-1 | TRBV4-1 | many | CASSQPFMNTEAFF | TGCGCCAGCAGCCAACCCTTCATGAACACTGAAGCTTTCTTT
- | TRBJ1-5 | TRBV6-5 | - | CASSSRDHQPQHF | TGTGCCAGCAGTTCGAGGGATCATCAGCCCCAGCATTTT
- | TRBJ1-1 | TRBV20-1 | - | CSAVGPWNTEAFF | TGCAGTGCTGTCGGTCCTTGGAACACTGAAGCTTTCTTT
TRBD1 | TRBJ1-3 | TRBV5-1 | - | CASSLTGGQGTGNTIYF | TGCGCCAGCAGCCTTACGGGCGGACAGGGGACTGGAAACACCATATATTTT
- | TRBJ2-5 | TRBV6-5 | - | CASSFSLQGVTQYF | TGTGCCAGCAGCTTCTCCCTCCAAGGGGTGACCCAGTACTTC
TRBD2 | TRBJ2-7 | TRBV20-1 | many | CSARVSGTSGFLGYEQYF | TGCAGTGCTAGAGTTAGCGGGACTAGTGGTTTCTTGGGCTACGAGCAGTACTTC
- | TRBJ2-5 | TRBV10-3 | many | CAISADIQGSETQYF | TGTGCCATCAGTGCCGATATACAGGGATCAGAGACCCAGTACTTC
- | TRBJ2-2 | TRBV13 | many | CASSLGLAYTGELFF | TGTGCCAGCAGCTTAGGGCTAGCCTACACCGGGGAGCTGTTTTTT